This T cell receptor beta chain was identified in a study of blood T cell repertoires in COVID-19. This table comes from immunoSEQ multiplex PCR, and its TCRdb copy is limited to in-frame clones, with some not included. This table has about 280,000 clones, roughly 85% appearing once. Input material: peripheral blood. The clonotype comes from a man between 50 and 59 years old with active or convalescent COVID-19.

CDR3 region: CASSPRTSGRVYNEQFF. CDR3 nucleotide sequence: TGTGCCAGCAGTCCCCGGACTAGCGGGAGGGTCTACAATGAGCAGTTCTTC. This chain uses TRBV7-9 with TRBJ2-1, with TRBD2 matching 15 bases. The length of the CDR3 is 17 residues. After removal of 6 bases from V and 3 bases from J, the junction contained 6 bases not matched to a gene. CDR1 SEHNR and CDR2 FQNEAQ come from the germline V gene (reference sequence).